This TCR beta chain was documented in a study of T-cell reconstitution after alpha-beta-depleted transplantation in children. Germline V CDR1 and CDR2: SSHAT, FNYEAQ (reference sequence). The CDR3 is made up of 16 amino acids. This clonotype was observed a few times. Compared with germline, one end of the junction differs, possibly owing to a read error. Unique molecular identifiers were incorporated during preparation of the TCRbeta library. MiXCR, applied by TCRdb to the PCR reads, yields one record per CDR3 protein. The sample contains 440,000 or so distinct CDR3 sequences, under 13% of which appear only once.

Sequenced here: PBMCs from the stem cell graft donor, sampled from the stem cell graft. The sequence derives from a human donor who donated a stem cell graft to a child with acute myeloid leukemia. The V call is TRBV7-7, the J call TRBJ2-3; possibly TRBD2 for D (5 bases). CDR3 sequence reads: CASSLTRALGRDTQYF. The CDR3 DNA reads TGTGCTAGCAGCTTAACGCGGGCCCTGGGGAGAGATACGCAGTATTTT.